The 16 T cell receptor beta chains listed next were all sequenced from one sample in a study of cytomegalovirus exposure and HLA in healthy donors. The PCR employed 60 Vbeta primers together with 13 Jbeta primers. Only in-frame clones appear in the TCRdb table, and some are missing; sequencing was by immunoSEQ multiplex PCR. The sample shows about 160,000 clones, 80% of them seen only once. Material: PBMCs. The receptor set was obtained from a man aged 18 to 29 in good health and CMV-seropositive.

The rearrangement uses TRBV25-1 and TRBJ1-5; the match to TRBD1 covers 12 bases. The V segment lost 6 bases and the J segment 5 bases; nucleotides outside the gene matches: 2. The CDR3 is made up of 14 amino acids. CDR1 and CDR2 from the germline V gene are MGHDK and SYGVNS. CDR3 sequence (DNA): TGTGCCAGCAGAGGGACAGGGGGCTATCAGCCCCAGCATTTT. The encoded protein is CASRGTGGYQPQHF.

CDR3 in DNA: TGTGCCAGTAAACTAGCGAGCAACTACAATGAGCAGTTCTTC. Its translation: CASKLASNYNEQFF. The chain joins TRBV2 to TRBJ2-1; TRBD2 aligns across 7 bases. The CDR3 extends over 14 amino acids. V shed 9 bases and J 3 bases; nucleotides not matched to a gene: 8. Germline V gives CDR1 SNHLY, CDR2 FYNNEI.

The genes are TRBV6-6 and TRBJ1-5, with 7 bases matching TRBD1. With V trimmed by 0 bases and J by 8 bases, 7 bases remained unmatched. Per the germline V gene, CDR1 is MNHNY and CDR2 is SVGAGI (reference sequence). The length of the CDR3 is 15 residues. CDR3 coding DNA: TGTGCCAGCAGTTACTCGGCAGGGGGTTTGGAGCCCCAGCATTTT. This translates into CASSYSAGGLEPQHF.

The J gene is TRBJ2-3, the V gene TRBV7-3; 11 bases are shared with TRBD2. Germline CDR1 is SGHTA and CDR2 is FQGTGA. The trim removed 4 bases at V and 3 bases at J, leaving 3 bases unmatched. This CDR3 has 15 amino acids. The CDR3 loop reads CASSWTSGLTDTQYF. In nucleotides, the CDR3 is TGTGCCAGCAGCTGGACTAGCGGGTTAACAGATACGCAGTATTTT.

This sequence joins TRBV11-2 and TRBJ1-2, with 9 nucleotides matching TRBD1. The trim removed 7 bases at V and 9 bases at J, leaving 6 bases unmatched. Germline lookup yields CDR1 SGHAT and CDR2 FQNNGV. CDR3 length: 12 amino acids. The chain's CDR3 is CASKTTGGSYTF. The CDR3 DNA reads as TGTGCCAGCAAGACGACAGGGGGAAGCTACACCTTC. Based on the CDR3 plus reference TRBV11-2 and TRBJ1-2, the full variable domain is EAGVAQSPRYKIIEKRQSVAFWCNPISGHATLYWYQQILGQGPKLLIQFQNNGVVDDSQLPKDRFSAERLKGVDSTLKIQPAKLEDSAVYLCASKTTGGSYTFGSGTRLTVV.

On this clone itself: This sample includes further DNA sequences coding for the same CDR3. V is TRBV18 and J is TRBJ1-6, with TRBD1 identical over 9 bases. The germline V gene has CDR1 KGHSH and CDR2 LQKENI. Trimming cost V 2 bases and J 14 bases; bases outside gene matches: 10. CDR3 length equals 15 residues. The CDR3 protein is CASSPGDREGKTLHF. CDR3 DNA: TGTGCCAGCTCACCAGGGGACAGGGAGGGTAAGACCCTCCACTTT.

The J gene is TRBJ2-1, the V gene TRBV5-1; TRBD1 agrees at 7 bases. The CDR3 contains 13 residues. V was pared by 6 bases and J by 9 bases, with 9 bases of the junction left unmatched. Germline V gene lookup returns CDR1 SGHRS and CDR2 YFSETQ. The CDR3 here is CASTPGQESEQFF. CDR3 DNA sequence: TGCGCCAGCACCCCTGGACAGGAAAGTGAGCAGTTCTTC. Filled out from reference TRBV5-1 and TRBJ2-1, the complete variable domain reads KAGVTQTPRYLIKTRGQQVTLSCSPISGHRSVSWYQQTPGQGLQFLFEYFSETQRNKGNFPGRFSGRQFSNSRSEMNVSTLELGDSALYLCASTPGQESEQFFGPGTRLTVL.

This rearrangement joins TRBV6-5 to TRBJ1-4; D remains ambiguous. Germline CDR1 reads MNHEY; CDR2 reads SVGAGI. The V end lost 2 bases, the J end lost 8 bases, and 9 bases lay between the germline ends. The CDR3 runs to 13 residues. As DNA, the CDR3 is TGTGCCAGCAGTTACGGCATAACCGAAAAACTGTTTTTT. This translates into CASSYGITEKLFF.

This clone has a single count. The V call is TRBV7-3, the J call TRBJ1-1; 8 bases are shared with TRBD1. This CDR3 comprises 15 residues. Losses at the gene ends were 1 base for V and 7 bases for J; bases not matched to a gene: 8. Germline loops: CDR1 SGHTA, CDR2 FQGTGA. CDR3 DNA sequence: TGTGCCAGCAGCTTAATTGGACAGGGTTCAAGTGAAGCTTTCTTT. Encoded protein: CASSLIGQGSSEAFF.

This clone showed up just a few times. The rearrangement links TRBV15 to TRBJ1-4, with 7 nucleotides matching TRBD1. V was pared by 6 bases and J by 8 bases, with 12 bases of the junction left unmatched. Germline-derived CDR1 and CDR2 are LNHNV and YYDKDF (reference sequence). This CDR3 has 15 amino acids. The CDR3 DNA is TGTGCCACCAGACACTCCGGGACAGATGGCGAAAAACTGTTTTTT. It yields the protein CATRHSGTDGEKLFF. Looking up the rest from reference TRBV15 and TRBJ1-4 gives the full variable domain: DAMVIQNPRYQVTQFGKPVTLSCSQTLNHNVMYWYQQKSSQAPKLLFHYYDKDFNNEADTPDNFQSRRPNTSFCFLDIRSPGLGDTAMYLCATRHSGTDGEKLFFGSGTQLSVL.

This clone was detected a few times. The CDR3 coding sequence is TGTGCCAGCCGTATGGTATTAGCGGGGGGGACCCAGTACTTC. It specifies CASRMVLAGGTQYF. The chain has TRBV6-6 and TRBJ2-5, with 10 bases fitting TRBD2. The J segment lost 7 bases and the V segment lost 8 bases, leaving 10 bases of the junction unmatched. CDR3 length equals 14 residues. Germline CDR1 is MNHNY and CDR2 is SVGAGI (reference sequence).

The chain uses TRBV19 and TRBJ2-2; 7 nucleotides agree with TRBD2. In germline, CDR1 is LNHDA, CDR2 SQIVND (reference sequence). Trimming cost V 5 bases and J 4 bases; bases outside gene matches: 7. CDR3 size: 15 residues. The CDR3 DNA reads TGTGCCAGTAGTCTGCCTAGCGGCCCCACCGGGGAGCTGTTTTTT. This sequence encodes CASSLPSGPTGELFF.

The rearrangement uses TRBV6-1 and TRBJ1-1; 7 positions agree with TRBD1. Germline V gives CDR1 MNHNS, CDR2 SASEGT. V lost 6 bases, J lost 1 base, and 2 bases stayed unmatched. This CDR3 comprises 13 residues. The CDR3 region is CASRGQKNTEAFF. As DNA, the CDR3 is TGTGCCAGCAGGGGACAGAAGAACACTGAAGCTTTCTTT.

The chain recombines TRBV19 with TRBJ1-6; 8 nucleotides agree with TRBD1. The CDR3 is 15 amino acids. Unmatched junction bases numbered 3, after V lost 4 bases and J lost 4 bases. CDR1 and CDR2 (germline): LNHDA, SQIVND (reference sequence). CDR3 DNA sequence: TGTGCCAGTAGTACCGACAGGGGATATAATTCACCCCTCCACTTT. Translating it yields CASSTDRGYNSPLHF.

This clone was found once. The chain combines TRBV29-1 with TRBJ2-2; D may be TRBD2 (5 bases). The CDR3 covers 14 residues. Looked up from germline, CDR1 is SQVTM and CDR2 is ANQGSEA. V gave up 4 bases and J gave up 5 bases, with 14 bases separating them. This CDR3 is CSVGDRRRTGELFF. The CDR3, as DNA: TGCAGCGTTGGCGATCGGAGGCGAACCGGGGAGCTGTTTTTT.

The sample holds a few counts of this clone. The rearrangement joins TRBV5-5 to TRBJ2-7, with 9 positions matching TRBD1. Per the germline V gene, CDR1 is SGHKS and CDR2 is YYEKEE (reference sequence). The CDR3 covers 15 residues. Trimming cost V 6 bases and J 5 bases; bases outside gene matches: 12. CDR3 coding DNA: TGTGCCAGCAATATAATGGGACAGGGTGTTCACGAGCAGTACTTC. It yields the protein CASNIMGQGVHEQYF. Full variable domain (outside the CDR3, taken from reference TRBV5-5 and TRBJ2-7): DAGVTQSPTHLIKTRGQQVTLRCSPISGHKSVSWYQQVLGQGPQFIFQYYEKEERGRGNFPDRFSARQFPNYSSELNVNALLLGDSALYLCASNIMGQGVHEQYFGPGTRLTVT.